This T cell receptor beta chain was identified during a study of vaccination and CD4 T cells after COVID-19. General study points: Early timepoints after natural infection were not analyzed in these convalescent patients.

Researchers used the Oncomine TCR Beta short-read assay to sequence DNA from cultured CD4+ T cells. MiXCR, applied by TCRdb to the PCR reads, yields one record per CDR3 protein. The sample has roughly 12,000 distinct CDR3 sequences; under 80% are singletons. Noted treatment: approximately 10-day PBMC culture with coronavirus spike peptide pools or control peptides (ViraFEST assay). About this clonotype itself: Its antigen remains unidentified.

The V gene's germline CDR1 is DFQATT and CDR2 SNEGSKA (reference sequence). CDR3 length: 14 residues. V shed 0 bases and J shed 8 bases, with 15 bases lying between them. The sequence came from a human donor who had recovered from COVID-19. V is TRBV20-1 and J is TRBJ2-3, with a weak D call TRBD2 (6 bases). What was sequenced was CD4+ T cells from blood, cultured in vitro. CDR3 DNA sequence: TGCAGTGCTAGAGATGGGACTCCAGGTCGTACGCAGTATTTT. It encodes CSARDGTPGRTQYF.